Reported below is one TCR beta chain. This entry comes from a study of blood T cells in healthy people across ages. The wider study: Per two T cells, template switching captured roughly one barcoded beta molecule.

The second PCR ran roughly 6 to 12 cycles with a sample-barcoded 5' primer and J-beta primers. Through a template-switch adaptor with 12 random nucleotides, each cDNA molecule received a tag. TCRdb re-analysed the 5' RACE reads in MiXCR, keeping a single row per CDR3 protein. The repertoire holds more than 1.4 million distinct CDR3 sequences, with approximately 38% as singletons. Total RNA was isolated from each sample in quantities of at least 6 micrograms. The CDR3 is 13 amino acids. Germline V CDR1 and CDR2: SEHNR, FQNEAQ (reference sequence). The ends were cut back, 5 bases at V and 8 bases at J, with 15 bases in the middle.

The chain uses TRBV7-9 and TRBJ1-2, with unresolved D. The TCR comes from a woman aged 18-29 years in good health. The sample taken for sequencing was blood. The CDR3 DNA is TGTGCCAGCAGCCCCCCGTCGAGTCTGGGCTACACCTTC. This translates into CASSPPSSLGYTF.